A single sample gave rise to the 5 T cell receptor beta chains below, sequenced in a study of blood T cell repertoires in COVID-19. Here immunoSEQ multiplex PCR was the method, and the copy in TCRdb shows in-frame clones only, minus some. The data contain 170,000 or so clones, approximately 80% of them singletons. Sequencing was carried out using peripheral blood. Receptors originate from a woman aged 60-75 years with acute or convalescent COVID-19.

J is TRBJ1-6 and V is TRBV19, with D uncertain. This CDR3 region has 14 residues. The germline V and J ends were trimmed by 1 base and 6 bases, with 7 bases remaining between them. Germline lookup yields CDR1 LNHDA and CDR2 SQIVND (reference sequence). CDR3 DNA sequence: TGTGCCAGTAGTATAGCGGGGATTAATTCACCCCTCCACTTT. It specifies CASSIAGINSPLHF. Full variable domain (rest looked up from reference TRBV19 and TRBJ1-6): DGGITQSPKYLFRKEGQNVTLSCEQNLNHDAMYWYRQDPGQGLRLIYYSQIVNDFQKGDIAEGYSVSREKKESFPLTVTSAQKNPTAFYLCASSIAGINSPLHFGNGTRLTVT.

V gene TRBV24-1 combines with J gene TRBJ1-5; the D gene is possibly TRBD1 (5 bases). The CDR3 spans 14 residues. Deletions cut 3 bases from V and 3 bases from J, with 8 bases between. The germline gives CDR1 KGHDR, CDR2 SFDVKD. The CDR3 protein is CATSDGQINQPQHF. CDR3 DNA: TGTGCCACCAGTGATGGACAAATCAATCAGCCCCAGCATTTT.

Only one count was recorded for this clone. CDR3 nucleotide sequence: TGCGCCAGCAGCCAAGAGGGGGCCGCATCAGATACGCAGTATTTT. This translates into CASSQEGAASDTQYF. This chain connects TRBV4-3 to TRBJ2-3; weak D call: TRBD1 (6 bases). V lost 0 bases, J lost 4 bases, and 11 bases lay in between. CDR1 is LGHNA, CDR2 YSLEER, per germline. The CDR3 runs to 15 residues.

This clone was seen once. V and J are TRBV7-8 and TRBJ1-1; no reliable D call. Germline lookup yields CDR1 SGHVS and CDR2 FQNEAQ. Between the trimmed V and J ends, which lost 0 bases and 1 base, there was a span of 9 bases. This CDR3 is built from 15 residues. CDR3 sequence: CASSLASRGNTEAFF. Written as DNA, the CDR3 is TGTGCCAGCAGCTTAGCATCCCGAGGGAACACTGAAGCTTTCTTT.

The J gene is TRBJ1-2, the V gene TRBV19; 7 nucleotides agree with TRBD1. This CDR3 spans 13 amino acids. Germline lookup yields CDR1 LNHDA and CDR2 SQIVND (reference sequence). Trimming at V came to 6 bases and at J to 3 bases, leaving 4 bases not matched to a gene. As DNA, the CDR3 is TGTGCCAGTAGGCTGACAGGGTACTATGGCTACACCTTC. Its protein product is CASRLTGYYGYTF.